The entry that follows covers one T cell receptor beta chain sequence. No antigen is known for it. Base-call qualities are not available, and no considerably larger clone is one nucleotide away. The library came from the immunoSEQ multiplex PCR assay. The table was pulled from immuneACCESS by TCRdb, which kept in-frame rearrangements only. Such tables lose some clones; where checked, under half of the loss comes from unresolved V genes, and the rest has no known cause. Across this sample there are 70,000 to 95,000 clones, with 93% seen only once. Around 0.75% of the sample is taken by the ten largest. The V and J ends are trimmed by 5 bases and 5 bases, leaving 10 bases between them. CDR1 SEHNR and CDR2 FQNEAQ were looked up in the germline V gene (reference sequence). Inclusive of the bounding cysteine and phenylalanine, the CDR3 is 13 residues long. Only the CDR3 DNA stays, 39 bases, in frame from base 1.

The data derive from a study of T cell changes during pregnancy in multiple sclerosis (dated by TCRdb to about 2019). For context, the study as a whole: In women with multiple sclerosis, the researchers looked at how the T cell repertoire shifted as pregnancy progressed.

The chain is made from TRBV7-9 and TRBJ1-5; TRBD1 is possibly the D segment (6 matching bases). The sample was peripheral blood, taken in the second trimester of pregnancy. The receptor comes from a female donor in good health, enrolled as a control in a pregnancy study. The nucleotide sequence reads as follows: TGTGCCAGCAGCCAAGCAGGGGATCAGCCCCAGCATTTT. Its amino acids are CASSQAGDQPQHF. With the rest looked up from the reference TRBV7-9 and TRBJ1-5 genes rather than sequenced, the full variable domain is DTGVSQNPRHKITKRGQNVTFRCDPISEHNRLYWYRQTLGQGPEFLTYFQNEAQLEKSRLLSDRFSAERPKGSFSTLEIQRTEQGDSAMYLCASSQAGDQPQHFGDGTRLSIL.